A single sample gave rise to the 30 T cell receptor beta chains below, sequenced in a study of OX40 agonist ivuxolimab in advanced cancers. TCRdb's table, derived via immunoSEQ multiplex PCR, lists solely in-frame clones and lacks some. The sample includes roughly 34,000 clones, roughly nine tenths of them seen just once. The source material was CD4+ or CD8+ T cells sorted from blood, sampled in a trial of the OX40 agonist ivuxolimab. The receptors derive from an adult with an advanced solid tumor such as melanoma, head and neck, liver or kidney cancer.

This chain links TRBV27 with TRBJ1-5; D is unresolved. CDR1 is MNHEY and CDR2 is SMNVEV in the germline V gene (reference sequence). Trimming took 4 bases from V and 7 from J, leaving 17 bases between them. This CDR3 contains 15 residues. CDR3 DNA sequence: TGTGCCAGCAGTTCCGTTAGGCAAGCAGGACAGCCCCAGCATTTT. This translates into CASSSVRQAGQPQHF.

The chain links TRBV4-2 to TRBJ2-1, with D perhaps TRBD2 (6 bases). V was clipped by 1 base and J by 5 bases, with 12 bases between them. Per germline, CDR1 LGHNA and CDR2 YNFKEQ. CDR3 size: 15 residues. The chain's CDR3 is CASSQVPSENNEQFF. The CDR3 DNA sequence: TGTGCCAGCAGCCAAGTGCCTAGCGAAAACAATGAGCAGTTCTTC.

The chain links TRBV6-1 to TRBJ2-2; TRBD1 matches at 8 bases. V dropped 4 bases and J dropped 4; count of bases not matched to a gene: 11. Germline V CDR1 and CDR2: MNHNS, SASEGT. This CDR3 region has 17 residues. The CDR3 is CASSVNTQGAGTGELFF. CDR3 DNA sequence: TGTGCCAGCAGTGTGAATACTCAGGGGGCAGGCACCGGGGAGCTGTTTTTT.

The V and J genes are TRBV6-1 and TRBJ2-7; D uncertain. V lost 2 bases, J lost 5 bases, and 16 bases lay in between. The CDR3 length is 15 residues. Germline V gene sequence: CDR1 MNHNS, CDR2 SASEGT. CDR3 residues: CASSEPKLSRDEQYF. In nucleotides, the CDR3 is TGTGCCAGCAGTGAACCGAAGTTATCTAGAGACGAGCAGTACTTC.

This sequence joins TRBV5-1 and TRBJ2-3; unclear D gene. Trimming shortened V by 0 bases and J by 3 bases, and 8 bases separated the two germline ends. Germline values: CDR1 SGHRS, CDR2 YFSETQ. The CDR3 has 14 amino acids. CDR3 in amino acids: CASSLEGGTDTQYF. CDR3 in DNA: TGCGCCAGCAGCTTGGAGGGCGGAACAGATACGCAGTATTTT. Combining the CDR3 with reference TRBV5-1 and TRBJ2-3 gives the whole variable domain KAGVTQTPRYLIKTRGQQVTLSCSPISGHRSVSWYQQTPGQGLQFLFEYFSETQRNKGNFPGRFSGRQFSNSRSEMNVSTLELGDSALYLCASSLEGGTDTQYFGPGTRLTVL.

CDR3 sequence (DNA): TGTGCCAGCAGCCTTATGGACAGGAGCAATGGCTACACCTTC. This encodes CASSLMDRSNGYTF. The genes are TRBV6-5 and TRBJ1-2; 7 bases line up with TRBD1. CDR3 length: 14 amino acids. With V trimmed by 6 bases and J by 6 bases, 10 bases remained unmatched. CDR1 and CDR2 from the germline V gene are MNHEY and SVGAGI.

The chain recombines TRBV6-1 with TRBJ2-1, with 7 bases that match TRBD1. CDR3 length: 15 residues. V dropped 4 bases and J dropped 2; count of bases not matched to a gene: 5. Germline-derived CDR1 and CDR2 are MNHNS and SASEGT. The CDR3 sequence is CASSVQGDPYNEQFF. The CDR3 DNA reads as TGTGCCAGCAGTGTGCAGGGGGACCCCTACAATGAGCAGTTCTTC.

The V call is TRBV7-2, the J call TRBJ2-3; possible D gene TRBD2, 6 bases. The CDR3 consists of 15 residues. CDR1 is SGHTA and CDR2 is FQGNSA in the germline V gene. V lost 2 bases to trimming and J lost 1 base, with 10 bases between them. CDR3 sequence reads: CASSLYGSGTDTQYF. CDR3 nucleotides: TGTGCCAGCAGCTTATACGGGAGTGGCACAGATACGCAGTATTTT.

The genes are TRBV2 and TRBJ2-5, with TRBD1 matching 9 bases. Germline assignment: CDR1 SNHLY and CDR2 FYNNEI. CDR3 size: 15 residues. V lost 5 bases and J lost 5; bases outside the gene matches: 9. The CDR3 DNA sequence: TGTGCCAGCAGTCCCGGGAGGACAGGGGAGGAGACCCAGTACTTC. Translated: CASSPGRTGEETQYF.

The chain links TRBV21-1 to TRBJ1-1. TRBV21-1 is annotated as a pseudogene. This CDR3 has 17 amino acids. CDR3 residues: CASSKETPDEENTEAFF. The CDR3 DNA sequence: TGTGCCAGCAGCAAAGAAACCCCAGATGAGGAGAACACTGAAGCTTTCTTT.

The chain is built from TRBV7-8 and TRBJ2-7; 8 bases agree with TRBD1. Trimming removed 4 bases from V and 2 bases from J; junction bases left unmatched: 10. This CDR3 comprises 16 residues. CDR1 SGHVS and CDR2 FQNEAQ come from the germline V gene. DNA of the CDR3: TGTGCCAGCAGCTCCACGACAGGGGTTAGCGCCTACGAGCAGTACTTC. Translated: CASSSTTGVSAYEQYF.

CDR3 bases: TGCAGCGTGGTGGGGTTCACCGGGGAGCTGTTTTTT. Translated, it gives CSVVGFTGELFF. The J gene is TRBJ2-2, the V gene TRBV29-1, with no clear D. V was pared by 6 bases and J by 4 bases, with 9 bases between. The germline V gene has CDR1 SQVTM and CDR2 ANQGSEA. This CDR3 has 12 residues.

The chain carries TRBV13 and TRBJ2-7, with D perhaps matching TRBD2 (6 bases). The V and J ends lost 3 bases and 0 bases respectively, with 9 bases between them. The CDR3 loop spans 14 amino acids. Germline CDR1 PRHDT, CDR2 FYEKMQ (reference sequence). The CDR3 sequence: CASSFFGSSYEQYF. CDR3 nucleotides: TGTGCCAGCAGCTTTTTCGGGAGCTCCTACGAGCAGTACTTC.

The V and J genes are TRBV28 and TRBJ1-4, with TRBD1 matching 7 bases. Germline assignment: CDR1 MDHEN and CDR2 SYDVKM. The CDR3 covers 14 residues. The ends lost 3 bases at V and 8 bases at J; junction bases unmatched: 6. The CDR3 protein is CASSLRQGQEKLFF. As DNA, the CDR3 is TGTGCCAGCAGTTTGCGACAGGGCCAGGAAAAACTGTTTTTT.

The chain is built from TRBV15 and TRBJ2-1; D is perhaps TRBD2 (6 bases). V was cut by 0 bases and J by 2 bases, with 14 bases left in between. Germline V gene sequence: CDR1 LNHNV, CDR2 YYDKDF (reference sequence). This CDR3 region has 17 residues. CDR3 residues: CATSRDRDFNPYNEQFF. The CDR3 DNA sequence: TGTGCCACCAGCAGAGATAGGGACTTTAACCCCTACAATGAGCAGTTCTTC.

The CDR3 loop reads CASSADSAGGVDTQYF. CDR3 DNA: TGTGCCAGCAGCGCGGATTCAGCGGGAGGGGTAGATACGCAGTATTTT. The V gene is TRBV5-8, the J gene TRBJ2-3; 10 nucleotides agree with TRBD2. The CDR3 spans 16 residues. With V trimmed by 4 bases and J by 5 bases, 10 bases remained unmatched. Per the germline V gene, CDR1 is SGHTS and CDR2 is YDEGEE.

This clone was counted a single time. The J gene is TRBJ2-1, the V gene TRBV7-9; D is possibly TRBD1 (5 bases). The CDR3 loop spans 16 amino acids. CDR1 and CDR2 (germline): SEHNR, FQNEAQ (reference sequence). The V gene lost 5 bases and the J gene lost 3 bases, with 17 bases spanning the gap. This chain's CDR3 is CASSTLDTLIYNEQFF. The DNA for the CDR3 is TGTGCCAGCAGCACCCTGGACACCCTAATCTACAATGAGCAGTTCTTC.

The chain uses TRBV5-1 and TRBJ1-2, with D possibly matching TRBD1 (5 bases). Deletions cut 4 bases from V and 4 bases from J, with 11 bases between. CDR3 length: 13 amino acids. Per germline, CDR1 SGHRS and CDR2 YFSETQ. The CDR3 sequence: CASSTETAYGYTF. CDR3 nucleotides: TGCGCCAGCAGCACGGAGACAGCCTATGGCTACACCTTC.

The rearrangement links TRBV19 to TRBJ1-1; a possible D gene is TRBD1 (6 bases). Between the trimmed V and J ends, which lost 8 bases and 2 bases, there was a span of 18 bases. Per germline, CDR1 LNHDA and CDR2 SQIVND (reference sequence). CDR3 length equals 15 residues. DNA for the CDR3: TGTGCCAGTGCTGCCGGGACAAGGGCTAACACTGAAGCTTTCTTT. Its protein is CASAAGTRANTEAFF.

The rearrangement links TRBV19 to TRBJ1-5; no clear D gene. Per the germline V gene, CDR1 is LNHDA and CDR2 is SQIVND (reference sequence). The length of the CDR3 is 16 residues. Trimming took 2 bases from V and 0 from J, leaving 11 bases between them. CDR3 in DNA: TGTGCCAGTAGTATATATGTAGAATATAGCAATCAGCCCCAGCATTTT. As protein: CASSIYVEYSNQPQHF.

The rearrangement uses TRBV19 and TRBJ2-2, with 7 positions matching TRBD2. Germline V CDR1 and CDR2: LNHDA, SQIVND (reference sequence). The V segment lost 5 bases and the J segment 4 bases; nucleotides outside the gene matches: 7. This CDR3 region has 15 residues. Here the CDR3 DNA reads TGTGCCAGTAGTTTTGGCGGGAGAGGCACCGGGGAGCTGTTTTTT. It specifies CASSFGGRGTGELFF.

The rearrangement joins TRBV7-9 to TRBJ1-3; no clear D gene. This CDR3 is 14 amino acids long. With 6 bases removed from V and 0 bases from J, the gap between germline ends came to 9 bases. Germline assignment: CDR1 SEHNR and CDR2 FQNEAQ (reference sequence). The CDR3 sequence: CASSPRISGNTIYF. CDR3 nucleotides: TGTGCCAGCAGTCCGCGGATCTCTGGAAACACCATATATTTT.

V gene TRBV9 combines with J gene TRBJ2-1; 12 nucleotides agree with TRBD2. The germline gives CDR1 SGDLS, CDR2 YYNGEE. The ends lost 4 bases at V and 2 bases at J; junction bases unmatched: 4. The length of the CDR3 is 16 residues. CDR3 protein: CASSPWTSGTYNEQFF. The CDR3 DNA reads TGTGCCAGCAGCCCATGGACTAGCGGGACCTACAATGAGCAGTTCTTC.

CDR3 coding DNA: TGTGCCAGCAGCCTTAGTTTGGGACAGGGATACAATGAGCAGTTCTTC. Translation gives CASSLSLGQGYNEQFF. The chain carries TRBV5-8 and TRBJ2-1; TRBD1 aligns across 9 bases. Per germline, CDR1 SGHTS and CDR2 YDEGEE. The V gene end was trimmed by 4 bases and the J gene end by 4 bases; junction bases not matched to a gene: 9. The CDR3 runs 16 residues.

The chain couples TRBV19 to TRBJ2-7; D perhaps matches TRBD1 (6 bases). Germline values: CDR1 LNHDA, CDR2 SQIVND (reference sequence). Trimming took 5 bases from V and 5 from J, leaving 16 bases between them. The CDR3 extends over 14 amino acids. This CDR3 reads CASSPRGSPNEQYF. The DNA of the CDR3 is TGTGCCAGTAGTCCCAGGGGATCTCCCAACGAGCAGTACTTC.

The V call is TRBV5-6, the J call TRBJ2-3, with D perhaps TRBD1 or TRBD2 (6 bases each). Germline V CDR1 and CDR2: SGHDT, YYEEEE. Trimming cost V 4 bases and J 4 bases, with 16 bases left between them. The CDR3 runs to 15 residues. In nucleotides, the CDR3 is TGTGCCAGCAGCCCGGAGGGCAGGGGCGCAGATACGCAGTATTTT. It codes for CASSPEGRGADTQYF.

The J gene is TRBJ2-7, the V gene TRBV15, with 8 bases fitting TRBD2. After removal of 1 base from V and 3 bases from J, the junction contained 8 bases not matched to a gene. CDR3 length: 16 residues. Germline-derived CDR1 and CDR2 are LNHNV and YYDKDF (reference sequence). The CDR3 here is CATSRGTTGTSYEQYF. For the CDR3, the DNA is TGTGCCACCAGCAGAGGCACAACGGGGACTAGCTACGAGCAGTACTTC.

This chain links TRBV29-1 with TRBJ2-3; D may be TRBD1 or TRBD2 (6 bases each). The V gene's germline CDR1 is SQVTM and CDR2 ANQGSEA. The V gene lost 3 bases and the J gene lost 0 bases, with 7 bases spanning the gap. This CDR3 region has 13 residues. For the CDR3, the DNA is TGCAGCGTTGAGGGGGGCAGCACAGATACGCAGTATTTT. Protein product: CSVEGGSTDTQYF.

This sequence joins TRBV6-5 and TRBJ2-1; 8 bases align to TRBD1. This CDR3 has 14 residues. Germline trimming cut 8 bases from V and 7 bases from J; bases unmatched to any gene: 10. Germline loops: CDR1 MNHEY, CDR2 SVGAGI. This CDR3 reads CASRTTGARNEQFF. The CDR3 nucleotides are TGTGCCAGCCGAACGACAGGGGCTCGGAATGAGCAGTTCTTC.

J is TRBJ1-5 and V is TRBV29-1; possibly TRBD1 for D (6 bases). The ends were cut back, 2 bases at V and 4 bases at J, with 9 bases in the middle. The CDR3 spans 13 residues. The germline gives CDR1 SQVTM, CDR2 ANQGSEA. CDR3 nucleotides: TGCAGCGTTGAAACAGGGCGAAATCAGCCCCAGCATTTT. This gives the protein CSVETGRNQPQHF.